This paragraph covers one TCR beta chain sequence. The source of the sample is a study of blood T cell repertoires in COVID-19. Generated by immunoSEQ multiplex PCR, the TCRdb table keeps only in-frame clones and is missing some. This sample has more than 80,000 clones, with 75% to 90% found just once. The germline gives CDR1 GTSNPN, CDR2 SVGIG (reference sequence). This CDR3 spans 14 amino acids. V was trimmed by 4 bases and J by 2 bases, leaving 12 bases between them. The clonotype comes from a woman aged 80 or older with active or convalescent COVID-19. The source material was peripheral blood. The V and J genes are TRBV30 and TRBJ1-5, with D tentatively TRBD1 (6 bases). CDR3 in amino acids: CAWNGGQGNQPQHF. CDR3 in DNA: TGTGCCTGGAACGGGGGGCAGGGCAATCAGCCCCAGCATTTT.